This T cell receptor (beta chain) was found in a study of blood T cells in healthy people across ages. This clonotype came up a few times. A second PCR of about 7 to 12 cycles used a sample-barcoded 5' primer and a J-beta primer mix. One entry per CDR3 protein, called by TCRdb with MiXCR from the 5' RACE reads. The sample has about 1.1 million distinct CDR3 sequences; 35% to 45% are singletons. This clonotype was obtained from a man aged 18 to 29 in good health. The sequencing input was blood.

The CDR3 protein is CASSQGVAGRTDEQFF. The CDR3 DNA follows: TGCGCCAGCAGCCAAGGAGTGGCGGGCCGTACGGATGAGCAGTTCTTC. V usage is TRBV4-3 and J usage is TRBJ2-1; D possibly corresponds to TRBD2 (5 bases). Germline CDR1 and CDR2: LGHNA and YSLEER. The CDR3 totals 16 residues. Trimming took off 1 base at V and 8 bases at J, with 18 bases between the two ends.